The subject of this entry is one T cell receptor beta chain. In the authors' workflow: Counts of nucleated cells, estimated from reference gene primer amplification, were obtained. The repertoire was sequenced with immunoSEQ multiplex PCR; TCRdb's copy has only in-frame clones and lacks some. Clone size and the V and J calls come from that table; the DNA yielded D and trimming. The sample lists roughly 250,000 clones; around 82% were seen once. This sample is part of a study of blood T cell repertoires in COVID-19. Study information: Italy, Spain and the United States were the sources of the convalescent and acute COVID-19 samples. Sources were T cells, B-cell-depleted T cells, or PBMCs; the material itself was cDNA or gDNA.

This CDR3 region has 15 residues. The V gene's germline CDR1 is ENHRY and CDR2 SYGVKD. Losses at the gene ends were 6 bases for V and 0 bases for J; bases not matched to a gene: 3. The rearrangement links TRBV10-3 to TRBJ1-3; 9 nucleotides match TRBD1. The sample was peripheral blood. This TCR was recovered from an elderly woman with active or convalescent COVID-19. DNA of the CDR3: TGTGCCATCAGGGGACAGGGACGCTCTGGAAACACCATATATTTT. It yields the protein CAIRGQGRSGNTIYF.